The 13 T cell receptor beta chains below were found in one sample sequenced in a study of PD-1 blockade in classical Hodgkin lymphoma. The protocol was immunoSEQ multiplex PCR, while the TCRdb copy is restricted to in-frame clones and leaves out a portion. The table records approximately 30,000 clones, about four fifths of them present only once. Indicated time point: cycle 4 day 1 (C4D1), after 6 weeks of nivolumab. Each patient relapsed following autologous stem cell transplantation, and prior brentuximab vedotin exposure differed. The sample in question was peripheral blood mononuclear cells (PBMCs), obtained before the fourth cycle of nivolumab. Source of these receptors: a human donor with classical Hodgkin lymphoma.

The chain has TRBV6-1 and TRBJ1-1; the D gene is possibly TRBD1 (5 bases). This CDR3 is 10 amino acids long. The V gene's germline CDR1 is MNHNS and CDR2 SASEGT. The V and J ends lost 6 bases and 11 bases respectively, with 10 bases between them. The CDR3: CASRQVFAFF. CDR3 in DNA: TGTGCCAGCAGACAGGTTTTCGCTTTCTTT.

The chain employs TRBV6-1 and TRBJ2-3; unclear D gene. The length of the CDR3 is 15 residues. Looked up from germline, CDR1 is MNHNS and CDR2 is SASEGT. V was shortened by 1 base and J by 2 bases, with 10 bases between the two germline ends. This chain's CDR3 is CASSEGWRNTDTQYF. The CDR3 DNA is TGTGCCAGCAGTGAAGGGTGGCGAAACACAGATACGCAGTATTTT.

The rearrangement joins TRBV19 to TRBJ2-2; D might be TRBD2 (6 bases). Trimming cost V 1 base and J 5 bases, with 17 bases left between them. CDR1 is LNHDA, CDR2 SQIVND, per germline (reference sequence). CDR3 size: 17 residues. In nucleotides, the CDR3 is TGTGCCAGTAGTATAGGTCCCGGGAGAGGAGGTACCGGGGAGCTGTTTTTT. Encoded protein: CASSIGPGRGGTGELFF.

The genes are TRBV28 and TRBJ1-4; 8 nucleotides align to TRBD1. Losses at the gene ends were 10 bases for V and 5 bases for J; bases not matched to a gene: 12. The CDR3 has 15 amino acids. From germline, CDR1 is MDHEN and CDR2 SYDVKM. The chain's CDR3 is CATVSRTGPNEKLFF. The CDR3 nucleotides are TGTGCCACCGTCAGCCGGACAGGGCCGAATGAAAAACTGTTTTTT. Full variable domain (rest looked up from reference TRBV28 and TRBJ1-4): DVKVTQSSRYLVKRTGEKVFLECVQDMDHENMFWYRQDPGLGLRLIYFSYDVKMKEKGDIPEGYSVSREKKERFSLILESASTNQTSMYLCATVSRTGPNEKLFFGSGTQLSVL.

This chain connects TRBV6-1 to TRBJ1-5; perhaps TRBD1 as D (5 bases). Deletions cut 2 bases from V and 4 bases from J, with 21 bases between. The CDR3 is made up of 18 amino acids. CDR1 is MNHNS and CDR2 is SASEGT in the germline V gene. Written as DNA, the CDR3 is TGTGCCAGCAGTGAACTTGGACATGACACCTACCTTAATCAGCCCCAGCATTTT. Amino acid sequence: CASSELGHDTYLNQPQHF.

The V call is TRBV19, the J call TRBJ2-2, with D possibly matching TRBD1 (5 bases). The CDR3 totals 14 residues. In germline, CDR1 is LNHDA, CDR2 SQIVND (reference sequence). V was trimmed by 7 bases and J by 5 bases, leaving 14 bases between them. The CDR3 is CASMGRVGTGELFF. The DNA for the CDR3 is TGTGCCAGTATGGGCAGGGTAGGAACCGGGGAGCTGTTTTTT.

The genes are TRBV13 and TRBJ1-1; D is possibly TRBD1 (5 bases). The V end lost 8 bases, the J end lost 0 bases, and 10 bases lay between the germline ends. The germline V gene encodes CDR1 PRHDT and CDR2 FYEKMQ (reference sequence). CDR3 length equals 13 residues. The CDR3 region has the DNA TGTGCCAGCGGAGACAGCCTGAACACTGAAGCTTTCTTT. It yields the protein CASGDSLNTEAFF.

The chain combines TRBV5-6 with TRBJ2-1; 10 bases are shared with TRBD2. Germline assignment: CDR1 SGHDT and CDR2 YYEEEE. Trimming at V came to 0 bases and at J to 5 bases, leaving 11 bases not matched to a gene. CDR3 length: 18 amino acids. CDR3 nucleotide sequence: TGTGCCAGCAGCTTGGGGGAGATCCGACTAGCGGGCCACAATGAGCAGTTCTTC. This sequence encodes CASSLGEIRLAGHNEQFF.

V and J are TRBV6-5 and TRBJ1-2, with a weak D call TRBD1 (5 bases). CDR3 length: 14 residues. Between the trimmed V and J ends, which lost 6 bases and 6 bases, there was a span of 17 bases. In germline, CDR1 is MNHEY, CDR2 SVGAGI. The CDR3: CASSPHGQGHGYTF. The CDR3 DNA reads as TGTGCCAGCAGCCCTCATGGGCAGGGCCATGGCTACACCTTC.

This chain uses TRBV6-1 with TRBJ1-1, with 7 bases aligning to TRBD1. This CDR3 is built from 13 residues. Germline values: CDR1 MNHNS, CDR2 SASEGT. J gave up 1 base and V 6 bases, and 2 bases lay outside the gene matches. The CDR3 here is CASRGQPNTEAFF. As DNA, the CDR3 is TGTGCCAGCAGGGGACAGCCGAACACTGAAGCTTTCTTT.

The chain employs TRBV28 and TRBJ1-1; possibly TRBD1 for D (5 bases). CDR3 length: 15 residues. CDR1 MDHEN and CDR2 SYDVKM come from the germline V gene. V was trimmed by 5 bases and J by 3 bases, leaving 16 bases between them. The CDR3 coding sequence is TGTGCCAGCAGTCCCCTTTCAGGGTCGGACACTGAAGCTTTCTTT. It yields the protein CASSPLSGSDTEAFF.

V gene TRBV28 combines with J gene TRBJ2-7; 7 bases align to TRBD1. Germline values: CDR1 MDHEN, CDR2 SYDVKM. This CDR3 is 13 amino acids long. Losses at the gene ends were 5 bases for V and 10 bases for J; bases not matched to a gene: 11. The chain's CDR3 is CASSVTGPLRQYF. The CDR3 DNA sequence: TGTGCCAGCAGTGTGACAGGGCCCCTTCGACAGTACTTC.

The rearrangement joins TRBV5-1 to TRBJ2-2; D not resolved. From germline, CDR1 is SGHRS and CDR2 YFSETQ. The CDR3 length is 13 residues. V dropped 4 bases and J dropped 4 bases, with 8 bases sitting between them. This chain's CDR3 is CASSPAVTGELFF. The CDR3 DNA sequence: TGCGCCAGCAGCCCGGCGGTCACCGGGGAGCTGTTTTTT.